The subject of this entry is one T cell receptor beta chain. This CDR3 has 14 residues. Germline assignment: CDR1 SNHLY and CDR2 FYNNEI. The V end lost 6 bases, the J end lost 5 bases, and 16 bases lay between the germline ends. In the original processing: Scientists estimated how many nucleated cells there were by amplifying reference gene primers. Measured with immunoSEQ multiplex PCR; TCRdb has only the in-frame clones, and not every one. V and J calls plus clone size are reproduced from that table; the DNA served to infer D and trimming. The sample lists more than 150,000 clones; about 90% were seen once. The entry originates in a study of blood T cell repertoires in COVID-19.

V usage is TRBV2 and J usage is TRBJ1-2; D remains unclear. The source of this sequence is a woman aged 45-65 years who had recovered from COVID-19. Sequencing was carried out using PBMCs or T cells enriched from blood (not recorded which). The DNA of the CDR3 is TGTGCCAGCAGACCAACAAGCCTCGGGTATGGCTACACCTTC. Its translation is CASRPTSLGYGYTF.